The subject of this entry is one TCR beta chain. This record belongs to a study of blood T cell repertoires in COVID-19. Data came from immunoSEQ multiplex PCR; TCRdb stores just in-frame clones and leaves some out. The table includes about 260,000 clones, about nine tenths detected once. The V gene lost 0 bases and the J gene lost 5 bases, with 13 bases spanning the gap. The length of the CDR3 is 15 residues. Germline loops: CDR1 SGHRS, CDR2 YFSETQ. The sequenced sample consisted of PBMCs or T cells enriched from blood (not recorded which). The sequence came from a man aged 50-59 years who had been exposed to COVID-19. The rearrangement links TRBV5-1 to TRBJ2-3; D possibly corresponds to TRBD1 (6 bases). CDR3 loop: CASSLGTASEDTQYF. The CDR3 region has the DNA TGCGCCAGCAGCTTGGGGACAGCGTCGGAAGATACGCAGTATTTT. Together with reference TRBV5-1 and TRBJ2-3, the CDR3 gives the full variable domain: KAGVTQTPRYLIKTRGQQVTLSCSPISGHRSVSWYQQTPGQGLQFLFEYFSETQRNKGNFPGRFSGRQFSNSRSEMNVSTLELGDSALYLCASSLGTASEDTQYFGPGTRLTVL.